This record concerns one TCR beta chain sequence. This record comes from a study of radiotherapy plus CTLA-4 blockade in lung cancer. TCRdb keeps only in-frame clones here, not all; method: immunoSEQ multiplex PCR. The data hold about 62,000 clones, with 60% to 85% observed a single time. This TCR was recovered from a human donor with non-small cell lung cancer who had a complete response to radiotherapy plus ipilimumab. This specimen was peripheral blood, taken from a patient treated with radiotherapy plus ipilimumab.

In DNA form, the CDR3 reads TGTGCCAGCAGCACCTTCCAGGGGGCCGAGGTAGAAAAACTGTTTTTT. Protein: CASSTFQGAEVEKLFF. The rearrangement joins TRBV7-9 to TRBJ1-4; the match to TRBD1 covers 8 bases. Germline CDR1 SEHNR, CDR2 FQNEAQ (reference sequence). The CDR3 has 16 residues. The V gene end was trimmed by 5 bases and the J gene end by 8 bases; junction bases not matched to a gene: 13.